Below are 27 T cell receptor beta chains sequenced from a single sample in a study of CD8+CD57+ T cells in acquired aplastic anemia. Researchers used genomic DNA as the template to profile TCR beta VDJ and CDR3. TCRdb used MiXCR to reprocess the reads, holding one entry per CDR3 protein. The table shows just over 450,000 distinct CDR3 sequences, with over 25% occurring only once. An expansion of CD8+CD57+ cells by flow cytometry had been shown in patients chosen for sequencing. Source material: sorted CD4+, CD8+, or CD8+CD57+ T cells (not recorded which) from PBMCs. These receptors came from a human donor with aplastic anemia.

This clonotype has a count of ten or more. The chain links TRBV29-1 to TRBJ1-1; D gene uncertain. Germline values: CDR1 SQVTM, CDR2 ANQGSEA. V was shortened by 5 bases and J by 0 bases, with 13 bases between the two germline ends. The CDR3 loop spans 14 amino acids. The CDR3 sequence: CSVYPGTLNTEAFF. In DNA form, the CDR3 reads TGCAGCGTTTATCCGGGAACCCTGAACACTGAAGCTTTCTTT.

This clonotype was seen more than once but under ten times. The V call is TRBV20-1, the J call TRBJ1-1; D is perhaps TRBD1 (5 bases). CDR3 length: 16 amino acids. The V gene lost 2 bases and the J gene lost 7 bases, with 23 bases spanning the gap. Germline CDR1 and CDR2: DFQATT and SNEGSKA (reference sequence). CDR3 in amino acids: CSARRDFPSSRGEAFF. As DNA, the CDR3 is TGCAGTGCTAGAAGGGACTTCCCTTCAAGCAGAGGTGAAGCTTTCTTT.

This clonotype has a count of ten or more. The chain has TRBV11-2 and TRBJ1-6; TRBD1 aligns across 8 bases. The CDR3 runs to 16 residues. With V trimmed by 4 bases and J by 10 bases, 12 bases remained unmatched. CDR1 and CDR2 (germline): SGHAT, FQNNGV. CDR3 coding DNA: TGTGCCAGCAGCTCCCAATATCGGACAGGGAACTCACCCCTCCACTTT. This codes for CASSSQYRTGNSPLHF.

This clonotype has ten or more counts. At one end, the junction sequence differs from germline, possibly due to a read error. Here the CDR3 reads CASSQGLADF. DNA for the CDR3: TGTGCCAGCAGCCAAGGGTTGGCGGACTTC. The V gene is TRBV14, the J gene TRBJ1-2; D not certain. The CDR3 is made up of 10 amino acids. In germline, CDR1 is SGHDN, CDR2 FVKESK.

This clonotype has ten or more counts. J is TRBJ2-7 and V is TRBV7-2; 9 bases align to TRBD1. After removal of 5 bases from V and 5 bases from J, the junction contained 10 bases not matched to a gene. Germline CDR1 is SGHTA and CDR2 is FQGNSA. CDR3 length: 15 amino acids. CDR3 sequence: CASSTMGQGSDEQYF. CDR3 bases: TGTGCCAGCAGCACTATGGGACAGGGTAGCGACGAGCAGTACTTC.

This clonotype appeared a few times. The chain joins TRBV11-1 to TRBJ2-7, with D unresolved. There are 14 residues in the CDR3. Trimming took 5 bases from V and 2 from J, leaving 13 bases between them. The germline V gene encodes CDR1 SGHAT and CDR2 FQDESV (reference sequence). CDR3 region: CASSVSTRPYEQYF. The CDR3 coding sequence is TGTGCCAGCAGCGTTTCCACACGCCCCTACGAGCAGTACTTC.

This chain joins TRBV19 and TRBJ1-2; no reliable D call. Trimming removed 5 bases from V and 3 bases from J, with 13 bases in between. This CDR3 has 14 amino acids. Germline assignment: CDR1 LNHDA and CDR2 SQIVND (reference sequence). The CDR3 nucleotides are TGTGCCAGTAGTCCCAGTACCCAAGACTATGGCTACACCTTC. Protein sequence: CASSPSTQDYGYTF. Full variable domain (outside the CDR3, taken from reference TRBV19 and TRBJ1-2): DGGITQSPKYLFRKEGQNVTLSCEQNLNHDAMYWYRQDPGQGLRLIYYSQIVNDFQKGDIAEGYSVSREKKESFPLTVTSAQKNPTAFYLCASSPSTQDYGYTFGSGTRLTVV.

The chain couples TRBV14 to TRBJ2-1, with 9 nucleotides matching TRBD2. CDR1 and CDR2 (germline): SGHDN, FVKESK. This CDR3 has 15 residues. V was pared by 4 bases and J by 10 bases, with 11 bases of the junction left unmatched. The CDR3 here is CASSRRLADWSEQFF. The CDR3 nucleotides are TGTGCCAGCAGCCGAAGACTAGCGGACTGGTCGGAGCAGTTCTTC.

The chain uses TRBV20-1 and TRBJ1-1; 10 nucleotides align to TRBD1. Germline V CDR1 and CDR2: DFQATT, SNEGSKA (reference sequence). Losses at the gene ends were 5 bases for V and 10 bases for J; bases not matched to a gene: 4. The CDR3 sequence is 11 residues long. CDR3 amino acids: CSALTGGRAFF. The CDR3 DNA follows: TGCAGTGCTTTGACAGGGGGCCGAGCTTTCTTT.

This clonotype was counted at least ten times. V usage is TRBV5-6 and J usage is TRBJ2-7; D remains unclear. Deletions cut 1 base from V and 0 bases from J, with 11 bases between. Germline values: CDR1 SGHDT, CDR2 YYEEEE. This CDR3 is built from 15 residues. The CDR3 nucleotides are TGTGCCAGCAGCTTGACTCCTCTAACCTCCTACGAGCAGTACTTC. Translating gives CASSLTPLTSYEQYF.

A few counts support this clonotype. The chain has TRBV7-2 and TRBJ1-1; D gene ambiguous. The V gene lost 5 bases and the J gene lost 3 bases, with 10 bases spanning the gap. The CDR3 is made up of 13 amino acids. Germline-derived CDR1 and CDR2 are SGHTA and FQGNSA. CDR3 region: CASSGSGHTEAFF. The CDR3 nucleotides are TGTGCCAGCAGCGGCAGTGGGCACACTGAAGCTTTCTTT. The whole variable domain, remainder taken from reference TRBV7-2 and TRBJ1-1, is GAGVSQSPSNKVTEKGKDVELRCDPISGHTALYWYRQSLGQGLEFLIYFQGNSAPDKSGLPSDRFSAERTGGSVSTLTIQRTQQEDSAVYLCASSGSGHTEAFFGQGTRLTVV.

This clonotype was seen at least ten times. The CDR3 loop is CASSVGREGNQPQHF. CDR3 DNA: TGTGCCAGCAGCGTAGGCAGGGAGGGCAATCAGCCCCAGCATTTT. The chain employs TRBV9 and TRBJ1-5; weak D call: TRBD1 (5 bases). Germline loops: CDR1 SGDLS, CDR2 YYNGEE. The CDR3 is 15 residues long. V lost 0 bases to trimming and J lost 2 bases, with 9 bases between them.

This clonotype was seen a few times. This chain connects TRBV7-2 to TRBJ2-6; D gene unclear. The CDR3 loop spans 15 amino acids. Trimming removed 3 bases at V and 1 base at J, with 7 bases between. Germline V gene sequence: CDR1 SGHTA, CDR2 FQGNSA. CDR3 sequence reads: CASSFVSSGANVLTF. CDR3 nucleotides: TGTGCCAGCAGCTTTGTATCGTCTGGGGCCAACGTCCTGACTTTC.

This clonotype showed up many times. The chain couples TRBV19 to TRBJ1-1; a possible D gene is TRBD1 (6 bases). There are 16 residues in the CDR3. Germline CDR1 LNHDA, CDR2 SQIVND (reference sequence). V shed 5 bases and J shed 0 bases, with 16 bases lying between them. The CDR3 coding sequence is TGTGCCAGTAGTCGGACGAACAGGGCGATGAACACTGAAGCTTTCTTT. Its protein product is CASSRTNRAMNTEAFF.

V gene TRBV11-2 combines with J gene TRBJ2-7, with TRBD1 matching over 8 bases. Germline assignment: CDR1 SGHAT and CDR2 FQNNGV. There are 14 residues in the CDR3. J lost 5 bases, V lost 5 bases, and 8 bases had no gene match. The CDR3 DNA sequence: TGTGCCAGCAGCCCGGGACAGGCTTATGACGAGCAGTACTTC. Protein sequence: CASSPGQAYDEQYF.

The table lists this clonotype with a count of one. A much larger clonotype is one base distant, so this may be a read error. CDR3 protein: CASGLQGFNGYTF. For the CDR3, the DNA is TGTGCCAGCGGTCTACAGGGATTTAATGGCTACACCTTC. The chain employs TRBV10-3 and TRBJ1-2; D might be TRBD1 (6 bases). Germline CDR1 is ENHRY and CDR2 is SYGVKD. V lost 10 bases and J 6 bases, leaving 18 bases between the germline ends. CDR3 length equals 13 residues.

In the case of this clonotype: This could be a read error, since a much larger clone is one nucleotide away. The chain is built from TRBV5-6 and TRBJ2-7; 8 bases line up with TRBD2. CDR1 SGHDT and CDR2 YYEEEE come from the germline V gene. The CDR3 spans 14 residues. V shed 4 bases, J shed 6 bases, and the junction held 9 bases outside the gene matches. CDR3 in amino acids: CASSQGPAGAEQYF. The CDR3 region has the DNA TGTGCCAGCAGCCAGGGACCAGCGGGAGCCGAGCAGTACTTC.

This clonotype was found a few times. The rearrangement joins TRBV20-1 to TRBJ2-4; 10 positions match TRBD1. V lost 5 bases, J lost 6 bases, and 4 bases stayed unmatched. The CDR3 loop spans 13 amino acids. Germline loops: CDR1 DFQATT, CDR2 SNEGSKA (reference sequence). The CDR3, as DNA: TGCAGTGCTGGGAGACAGGGGGCAAACATTCAGTACTTC. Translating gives CSAGRQGANIQYF.

CDR3 coding DNA: TGTGCCAGCAGTTACTCGCCTAGCGGGCCAGACAATGAGCAGTTCTTC. Amino acid sequence: CASSYSPSGPDNEQFF. The chain combines TRBV25-1 with TRBJ2-1; 8 nucleotides agree with TRBD2. CDR1 MGHDK and CDR2 SYGVNS come from the germline V gene. The CDR3 spans 16 residues. The junction had 11 bases not matched to a gene; V was cut back by 5 bases and J by 5 bases. The full variable domain, its missing parts supplied by reference TRBV25-1 and TRBJ2-1, is EADIYQTPRYLVIGTGKKITLECSQTMGHDKMYWYQQDPGMELHLIHYSYGVNSTEKGDLSSESTVSRIRTEHFPLTLESARPSHTSQYLCASSYSPSGPDNEQFFGPGTRLTVL.

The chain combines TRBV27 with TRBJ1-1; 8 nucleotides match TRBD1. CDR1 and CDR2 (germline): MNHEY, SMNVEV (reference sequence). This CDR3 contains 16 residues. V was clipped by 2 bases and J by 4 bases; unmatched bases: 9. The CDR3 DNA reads TGTGCCAGCAGTTTAAGGACAGGGACTCTTAGCACTGAAGCTTTCTTT. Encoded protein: CASSLRTGTLSTEAFF.

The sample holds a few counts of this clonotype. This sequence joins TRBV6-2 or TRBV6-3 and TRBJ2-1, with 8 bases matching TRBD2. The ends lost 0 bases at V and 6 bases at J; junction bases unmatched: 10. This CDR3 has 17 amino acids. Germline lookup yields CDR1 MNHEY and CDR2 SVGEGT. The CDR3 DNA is TGTGCCAGCAGTTACTCGACGCCGGGAGGGGTGCTCAATGAGCAGTTCTTC. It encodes CASSYSTPGGVLNEQFF.

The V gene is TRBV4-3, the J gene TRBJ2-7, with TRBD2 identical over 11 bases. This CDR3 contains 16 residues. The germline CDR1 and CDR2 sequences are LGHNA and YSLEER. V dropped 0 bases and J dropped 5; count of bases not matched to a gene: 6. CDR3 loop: CASSQDRASGRNEQYF. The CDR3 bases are TGCGCCAGCAGCCAAGATCGGGCTAGCGGGAGGAACGAGCAGTACTTC.

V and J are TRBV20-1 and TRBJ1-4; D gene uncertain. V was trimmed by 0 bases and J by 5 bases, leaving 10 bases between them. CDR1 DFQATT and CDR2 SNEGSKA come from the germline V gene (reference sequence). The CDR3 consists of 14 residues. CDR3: CSARDYDGNEKLFF. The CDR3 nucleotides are TGCAGTGCTAGAGATTACGACGGAAATGAAAAACTGTTTTTT.

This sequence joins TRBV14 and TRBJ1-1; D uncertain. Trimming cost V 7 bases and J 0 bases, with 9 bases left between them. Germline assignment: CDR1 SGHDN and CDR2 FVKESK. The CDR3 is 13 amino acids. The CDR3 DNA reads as TGTGCCAGCAACGTAGGTCTGAACACTGAAGCTTTCTTT. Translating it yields CASNVGLNTEAFF.

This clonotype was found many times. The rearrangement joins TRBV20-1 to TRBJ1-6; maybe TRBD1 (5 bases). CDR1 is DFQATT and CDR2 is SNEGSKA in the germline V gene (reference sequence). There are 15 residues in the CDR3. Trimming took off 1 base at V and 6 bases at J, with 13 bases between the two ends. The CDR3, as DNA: TGCAGTGCTAGAGCGGAAGGGGCGGTTAATTCACCCCTCCACTTT. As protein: CSARAEGAVNSPLHF.

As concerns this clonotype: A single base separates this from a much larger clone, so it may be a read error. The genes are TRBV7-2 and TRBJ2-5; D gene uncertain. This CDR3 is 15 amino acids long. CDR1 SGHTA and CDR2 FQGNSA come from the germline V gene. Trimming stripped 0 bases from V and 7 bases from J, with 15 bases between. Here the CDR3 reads CASSLAPDPAWTQYF. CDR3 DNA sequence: TGTGCCAGCAGCTTAGCGCCGGACCCGGCGTGGACCCAGTACTTC.

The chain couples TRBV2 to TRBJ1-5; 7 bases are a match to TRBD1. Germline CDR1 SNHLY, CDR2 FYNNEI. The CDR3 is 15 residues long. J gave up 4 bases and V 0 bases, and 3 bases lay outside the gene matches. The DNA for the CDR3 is TGTGCCAGCAGTGAAGCGCGGACAGGAAATCAGCCCCAGCATTTT. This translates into CASSEARTGNQPQHF.